Detailed here is one T cell receptor beta chain. The data were taken from a study of OX40 agonist ivuxolimab in advanced cancers. Using immunoSEQ multiplex PCR, the repertoire was profiled, and TCRdb retains in-frame clones only, with some absent. The data hold approximately 70,000 clones, with 75% to 90% observed a single time. The receptor comes from an adult with an advanced solid tumor such as melanoma, head and neck, liver or kidney cancer. Sequenced material: CD4+ or CD8+ T cells sorted from blood, taken in a trial of the OX40 agonist ivuxolimab.

CDR3 in DNA: TGTGCCAGCAGTCCGGGACTAGCGGGAGTGGAGCAGTTCTTC. It codes for CASSPGLAGVEQFF. The chain recombines TRBV6-4 with TRBJ2-1; 14 nucleotides line up with TRBD2. This CDR3 comprises 14 residues. From germline, CDR1 is MRHNA and CDR2 SNTAGT. The junction had 4 bases not matched to a gene; V was cut back by 5 bases and J by 10 bases.